This T cell receptor (beta chain) was identified during a study of shared clonotypes between healthy human individuals. CDR1 and CDR2 from the germline V gene are ENHRY and SYGVKD. CDR3 length equals 13 residues. The ends lost 8 bases at V and 1 base at J; junction bases unmatched: 4. Evenly divided among several immunoSEQ plates was the genomic DNA of each subset. The method was immunoSEQ multiplex PCR; TCRdb's version includes in-frame clones alone and lacks a portion of them. The repertoire holds 2 million to 2.5 million clones, with approximately 90% as singletons. Broader study findings: Sharing across four donors was highest in naive CD4 (about 5%) and lowest in memory CD8 (roughly 0.4%).

A remark on this clone: Its antigen remains unknown.

The receptor comes from a man aged 18-30 years in good health. Some clones in this sample may be carry-over from other donors' samples. The specimen sequenced was naive CD4+ T cells from PBMCs. Subset here: CD45RA+ positively selected. The chain employs TRBV10-3 and TRBJ2-7, with 8 bases that match TRBD1. In DNA form, the CDR3 reads TGTGCCATCGGGGGGACAGGTTCCTACGAGCAGTACTTC. Translated: CAIGGTGSYEQYF.